This T cell receptor (beta chain) was recorded in a study of shared clonotypes between healthy human individuals. As for the study in general: With ages of 18 to 49, the donors were two women and three men.

The CDR3 runs to 15 residues. Germline CDR1 and CDR2: KGHSH and LQKENI. V lost 4 bases, J lost 3 bases, and 15 bases lay in between. At deep level, the assay was performed. Authors' data handling: With immunoSEQ giving junction-only sequences and no quality scores, filtering differed. The method was immunoSEQ multiplex PCR; TCRdb's version includes in-frame clones alone and lacks a portion of them. That table furnishes V, J and clone size, whereas the DNA furnished D and trimming. The table has about 1.5 million clones, approximately 96% seen once. The receptor comes from a man aged 25 to 45 in good health. Source material: naive CD4+ T cells sorted from blood. As for subset: CD45RA+ positively selected. The chain combines TRBV18 with TRBJ2-5; perhaps TRBD2 as D (5 bases). The CDR3 nucleotides read TGTGCCAGCTCACAGCTCTCGGGAAAGGAAGAGACCCAGTACTTC. Translation: CASSQLSGKEETQYF.